This T cell receptor beta chain was sequenced during a study of blood T cell repertoires in COVID-19. For the study at large: COVID-19 samples collected from the United States, Italy and Spain covered acute and convalescent phases. PBMCs, B-cell-depleted T cells, or T cells provided the cDNA or gDNA that made up the material.

The CDR3 has 15 amino acids. Per the germline V gene, CDR1 is MDHEN and CDR2 is SYDVKM. After removal of 5 bases from V and 7 bases from J, the junction contained 6 bases not matched to a gene. Original handling: Reference gene primer amplification gave estimated nucleated cell counts. Libraries were prepared by immunoSEQ multiplex PCR; TCRdb keeps only in-frame clonotypes and omits some of them. V and J calls and clone size follow that table, whereas D and trimming were derived from the DNA. This table has about 220,000 clones, around 84% appearing once. V usage is TRBV28 and J usage is TRBJ2-1, with TRBD2 matching over 12 bases. The sequencing input was peripheral blood. The TCR sequence derives from a man younger than 45 with active or convalescent COVID-19. For the CDR3, the DNA is TGTGCCAGCAGTCCTAGCGGGGGGGCCCCGAATGAGCAGTTCTTC. Its protein product is CASSPSGGAPNEQFF. The full variable domain, its missing parts supplied by reference TRBV28 and TRBJ2-1, is DVKVTQSSRYLVKRTGEKVFLECVQDMDHENMFWYRQDPGLGLRLIYFSYDVKMKEKGDIPEGYSVSREKKERFSLILESASTNQTSMYLCASSPSGGAPNEQFFGPGTRLTVL.